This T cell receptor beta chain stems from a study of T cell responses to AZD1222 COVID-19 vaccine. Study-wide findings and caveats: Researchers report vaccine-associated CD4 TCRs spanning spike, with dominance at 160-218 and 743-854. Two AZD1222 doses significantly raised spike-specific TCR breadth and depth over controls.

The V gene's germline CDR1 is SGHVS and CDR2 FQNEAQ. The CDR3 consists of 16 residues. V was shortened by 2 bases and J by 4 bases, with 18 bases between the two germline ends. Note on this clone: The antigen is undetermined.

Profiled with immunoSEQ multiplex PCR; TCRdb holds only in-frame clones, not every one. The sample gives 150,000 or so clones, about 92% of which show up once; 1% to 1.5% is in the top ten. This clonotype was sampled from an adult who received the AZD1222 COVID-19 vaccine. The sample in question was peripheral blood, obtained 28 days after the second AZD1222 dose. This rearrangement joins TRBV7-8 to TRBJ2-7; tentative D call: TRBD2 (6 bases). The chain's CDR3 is CASSLSRGGFNYEQYF. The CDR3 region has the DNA TGTGCCAGCAGCTTAAGTAGGGGAGGTTTCAATTACGAGCAGTACTTC.